The rows below give T cell receptor beta chains drawn from one sample of a study of PD-L1 blockade in urothelial cancer. Clones were read by immunoSEQ multiplex PCR, and TCRdb kept only the in-frame ones, dropping some. Found here are 30,000 to 50,000 clones, approximately 90% of them singletons; the top ten hold 11%. This specimen consisted of PBMCs, obtained around atezolizumab (anti-PD-L1) treatment. These receptors all come from a woman aged 60 to 75 with urothelial cancer. The CDR3 runs from the conserved cysteine through the conserved F or W. D genes are given only for firm matches. Clone size appears in some rows only: once, few, many, or a class for an expanded clone.

V gene	J gene	clone size	D gene	CDR3 protein	CDR3 DNA
TRBV5-1	TRBJ1-1	-	-	CASSLAGVGTEAFF	TGCGCCAGCAGCTTGGCCGGGGTCGGGACTGAAGCTTTCTTT
TRBV27	TRBJ2-2	-	-	CASHTTNTGELFF	TGTGCCAGCCACACCACGAACACCGGGGAGCTGTTTTTT
TRBV6-1	TRBJ2-7	-	TRBD2	CASSVGTSGYEQYF	TGTGCCAGCAGTGTGGGGACTAGCGGATACGAGCAGTACTTC
TRBV7-9	TRBJ2-2	-	-	CASSLARAGELFF	TGTGCCAGCAGCTTAGCGCGGGCCGGGGAGCTGTTTTTT
TRBV6-1	TRBJ2-1	-	TRBD1	CASSGPLGGTHNEQFF	TGTGCCAGCAGTGGCCCCCTAGGGGGCACCCACAATGAGCAGTTCTTC
TRBV10-3	TRBJ2-4	-	TRBD2	CAVRLAGVNIQYF	TGTGCCGTGAGACTAGCGGGAGTAAACATTCAGTACTTC
TRBV11-1	TRBJ2-7	-	TRBD1	CASSLYGTGILGEQYF	TGTGCCAGCAGCTTGTACGGGACAGGGATTTTAGGCGAGCAGTACTTC
TRBV11-2	TRBJ2-5	-	TRBD2	CASSLGMPSGRETQYF	TGTGCCAGCAGCTTAGGGATGCCTAGCGGGCGTGAGACCCAGTACTTC
TRBV4-3	TRBJ2-3	-	-	CASSLRDWGTDTQYF	TGCGCCAGCAGCCTTCGGGACTGGGGCACAGATACGCAGTATTTT
TRBV5-1	TRBJ2-7	-	-	CASSLALSRSYEQYF	TGCGCCAGCAGCTTGGCCCTATCTAGGTCCTACGAGCAGTACTTC
TRBV4-1	TRBJ2-7	once	-	CASSQAGGQSYEQYF	TGCGCCAGCAGCCAAGCTGGGGGCCAAAGCTACGAGCAGTACTTC
TRBV5-1	TRBJ2-1	few	TRBD1	CASSSGTGYNEQFF	TGCGCCAGCAGCTCCGGGACAGGGTACAATGAGCAGTTCTTC
TRBV28	TRBJ1-2	-	TRBD1	CASSSGGLDNYGYTF	TGTGCCAGCAGTTCAGGGGGGTTAGATAACTATGGCTACACCTTC
TRBV30	TRBJ2-2	-	-	CAWSVREVTGELFF	TGTGCCTGGAGTGTACGGGAAGTCACCGGGGAGCTGTTTTTT
TRBV5-1	TRBJ2-7	-	TRBD2	CASSFTSGVSYEQYF	TGCGCCAGCAGCTTCACTAGCGGGGTCTCCTACGAGCAGTACTTC
TRBV29-1	TRBJ2-1	-	-	CSVEWERYEQFF	TGCAGCGTTGAATGGGAGAGGTATGAGCAGTTCTTC
TRBV27	TRBJ2-1	once	TRBD2	CASSPTSGAYNEQFF	TGTGCCAGCTCACCCACTAGCGGGGCTTACAATGAGCAGTTCTTC
TRBV7-9	TRBJ2-1	-	TRBD2	CASSLGRGLAGGGHNEQFF	TGTGCCAGCAGCTTAGGGAGGGGACTAGCGGGAGGAGGACACAATGAGCAGTTCTTC
TRBV6-5	TRBJ1-1	-	-	CASSYQQGTVAEAFF	TGTGCCAGCAGTTACCAACAGGGCACCGTTGCAGAAGCTTTCTTT
TRBV10-3	TRBJ1-5	-	-	CAISQGGNQPQHF	TGTGCCATCTCGCAGGGCGGCAATCAGCCCCAGCATTTT
TRBV5-1	TRBJ2-7	-	-	CASSSPLGGEPYEQYF	TGCGCCAGCAGCTCCCCCCTCGGGGGAGAGCCCTACGAGCAGTACTTC
TRBV29-1	TRBJ2-2	-	TRBD1	CSVEDQGVPGELFF	TGCAGCGTTGAAGATCAGGGGGTCCCCGGGGAGCTGTTTTTT
TRBV5-1	TRBJ2-1	-	TRBD2	CASSSGLVTYNEQFF	TGCGCCAGCAGCTCGGGACTAGTGACCTACAATGAGCAGTTCTTC
TRBV14	TRBJ2-5	-	-	CASSQDFGTQYF	TGTGCCAGCAGCCAAGATTTCGGGACCCAGTACTTC
TRBV10-3	TRBJ2-7	once	-	CAISEIPLSTYEQYF	TGTGCCATCAGTGAGATTCCATTAAGCACCTACGAGCAGTACTTC
TRBV6-5	TRBJ1-3	-	-	CASRSDRNSGNTIYF	TGTGCCAGCAGATCCGACAGGAACTCTGGAAACACCATATATTTT
TRBV27	TRBJ2-7	-	-	CASSYGSTNYEQYF	TGTGCCAGCAGTTACGGGTCCACGAATTACGAGCAGTACTTC
TRBV19	TRBJ2-2	-	TRBD1	CASSTDRVTGELFF	TGTGCCAGTAGTACAGACAGGGTGACCGGGGAGCTGTTTTTT
TRBV6-1	TRBJ1-2	-	TRBD1	CASKIRDRGYGYTF	TGTGCCAGCAAAATCCGGGACAGGGGCTATGGCTACACCTTC
TRBV7-9	TRBJ2-7	-	-	CASSPPVKFYEQYF	TGTGCCAGCAGCCCTCCCGTAAAATTCTACGAGCAGTACTTC
TRBV27	TRBJ1-2	-	-	CASSYTGMGYGYTF	TGTGCCAGCAGTTATACAGGGATGGGCTATGGCTACACCTTC
TRBV4-2	TRBJ1-4	-	-	CASSQVPREKLFF	TGTGCCAGCAGCCAAGTTCCCAGGGAAAAACTGTTTTTT
TRBV7-7	TRBJ2-7	-	-	CASSVGSSYEQYF	TGTGCCAGCAGCGTCGGGAGCTCCTACGAGCAGTACTTC